This T cell receptor beta chain was recorded in a study of response to subunit inactivated influenza vaccine. This clonotype was picked up a small number of times. Germline V gives CDR1 LNHNV, CDR2 YYDKDF (reference sequence). With V trimmed by 6 bases and J by 5 bases, 9 bases remained unmatched. This CDR3 spans 15 amino acids. TCRdb used MiXCR to reprocess the RT-PCR reads, holding one entry per CDR3 protein. Of about 800,000 distinct CDR3 sequences in the sample, approximately 21% are singletons; the top ten hold roughly 10%. The sequenced sample was PBMCs from blood, obtained 5 to 6 days after vaccination. The receptor was derived from a man aged 50 to 60 who received an inactivated influenza vaccine. The chain carries TRBV15 and TRBJ2-2; 7 bases map to TRBD2. CDR3 DNA sequence: TGTGCCACCAGTCCCGGCGGGAGTTGGACCGGGGAGCTGTTTTTT. Residues: CATSPGGSWTGELFF.